Below, 11 T cell receptor beta chains from the same sample are listed, as sequenced in a study of OX40 agonist ivuxolimab in advanced cancers. Libraries were prepared by immunoSEQ multiplex PCR; TCRdb keeps only in-frame clonotypes and omits some of them. Of some 45,000 clones in the sample, 86% were seen once. The input for sequencing was CD4+ or CD8+ T cells sorted from blood, taken in a trial of the OX40 agonist ivuxolimab. Receptor source: an adult with an advanced solid tumor such as melanoma, head and neck, liver or kidney cancer.

This clone appeared a single time. This chain uses TRBV19 with TRBJ2-1, with D hard to call. CDR3 length: 14 amino acids. V gave up 10 bases and J gave up 1 base, with 14 bases separating them. The germline CDR1 and CDR2 sequences are LNHDA and SQIVND (reference sequence). CDR3 sequence: CATRDVRSYNEQFF. CDR3 coding DNA: TGTGCCACCAGAGATGTGAGGTCCTACAATGAGCAGTTCTTC.

Many counts were recorded for this clone. The chain carries TRBV27 and TRBJ2-7, with D unresolved. The CDR3 loop spans 14 amino acids. CDR1 and CDR2 (germline): MNHEY, SMNVEV (reference sequence). V shed 3 bases and J shed 3 bases, with 12 bases lying between them. In nucleotides, the CDR3 is TGTGCCAGCAGTTTTAGCTCTGGGGACTACGAGCAGTACTTC. This codes for CASSFSSGDYEQYF.

Here the CDR3 reads CASSLGHSNQPQHF. Here the CDR3 DNA reads TGTGCCAGCAGCCTGGGACACAGCAATCAGCCCCAGCATTTT. The genes are TRBV5-5 and TRBJ1-5, with a possible D match to TRBD1 (6 bases). V was shortened by 4 bases and J by 1 base, with 9 bases between the two germline ends. The CDR3 is made up of 14 amino acids. Germline V gene lookup returns CDR1 SGHKS and CDR2 YYEKEE (reference sequence).

This chain uses TRBV15 with TRBJ2-7, with 7 nucleotides matching TRBD1. Germline CDR1 LNHNV, CDR2 YYDKDF (reference sequence). V lost 0 bases to trimming and J lost 4 bases; unmatched junction nucleotides: 3. The CDR3 extends over 14 amino acids. The CDR3 DNA sequence: TGTGCCACCAGCAGAGAAAACAGGGGATACGAGCAGTACTTC. It codes for CATSRENRGYEQYF.

V usage is TRBV6-5 and J usage is TRBJ2-7, with 9 bases lining up with TRBD2. With 4 bases clipped from V and 8 bases from J, the junction kept 9 bases outside the gene matches. CDR3 length: 14 residues. Germline-derived CDR1 and CDR2 are MNHEY and SVGAGI. Written as DNA, the CDR3 is TGTGCCAGCAGTTCGAGCGGGGGGAGCTTCAAGCAGTACGTC. This gives the protein CASSSSGGSFKQYV.

This chain uses TRBV5-6 with TRBJ2-5; TRBD1 aligns across 9 bases. Germline lookup yields CDR1 SGHDT and CDR2 YYEEEE. The CDR3 is made up of 14 amino acids. V lost 3 bases and J lost 3; bases outside the gene matches: 3. CDR3 residues: CASSWTGVEETQYF. CDR3 coding DNA: TGTGCCAGCAGCTGGACAGGGGTGGAAGAGACCCAGTACTTC.

The V and J genes are TRBV6-1 and TRBJ2-2; possibly TRBD1 or TRBD2 for D (5 bases each). From germline, CDR1 is MNHNS and CDR2 SASEGT. The CDR3 runs 18 residues. Trimming removed 2 bases at V and 2 bases at J, with 18 bases between. In DNA form, the CDR3 reads TGTGCCAGCAGTGAATGGATACCCGGGACCGCTAACACCGGGGAGCTGTTTTTT. This gives the protein CASSEWIPGTANTGELFF.

This clone was seen ten or more times. The same CDR3 also results from other DNA sequences found in this sample. This chain uses TRBV4-3 with TRBJ2-2; tentatively, D is TRBD1 (5 bases). Trimming took 3 bases from V and 0 from J, leaving 11 bases between them. The V gene's germline CDR1 is LGHNA and CDR2 YSLEER. The CDR3 loop spans 16 amino acids. CDR3 coding DNA: TGCGCCAGCAGCCAGGAGACAGTCGCGAACACCGGGGAGCTGTTTTTT. It yields the protein CASSQETVANTGELFF.

J is TRBJ2-7 and V is TRBV20-1; no definite D call. This CDR3 spans 11 amino acids. V lost 6 bases and J lost 6, with 12 bases in between. Germline V gene lookup returns CDR1 DFQATT and CDR2 SNEGSKA (reference sequence). The CDR3, as DNA: TGCAGTGCCCCTTTAGTTGGCGAGCAGTACTTC. It specifies CSAPLVGEQYF.

The rearrangement joins TRBV5-1 to TRBJ1-1; D gene uncertain. The CDR3 is made up of 16 amino acids. V lost 2 bases to trimming and J lost 2 bases, with 16 bases between them. The germline V gene encodes CDR1 SGHRS and CDR2 YFSETQ. The CDR3 loop reads CASSFNTPPFNTEAFF. CDR3 bases: TGCGCCAGCAGCTTTAACACACCTCCCTTTAACACTGAAGCTTTCTTT.

This chain links TRBV7-9 with TRBJ1-1; tentatively, D is TRBD1 (6 bases). Germline values: CDR1 SEHNR, CDR2 FQNEAQ (reference sequence). Between the trimmed V and J ends, which lost 5 bases and 1 base, there was a span of 8 bases. This CDR3 comprises 13 residues. CDR3: CASSAGQNTEAFF. CDR3 DNA: TGTGCCAGCAGCGCGGGACAGAACACTGAAGCTTTCTTT.